The 11 T cell receptor beta chains below were found in one sample sequenced in a study of T cell responses to AZD1222 COVID-19 vaccine. Sequencing used immunoSEQ multiplex PCR; TCRdb keeps in-frame clones, though not all of them. The data contain approximately 120,000 clones, approximately 85% of them singletons. Sequencing used peripheral blood, obtained 28 days after the second AZD1222 dose. Every receptor here comes from an adult who received the AZD1222 COVID-19 vaccine.

The genes are TRBV4-1 and TRBJ1-5; TRBD1 is a possible D gene (5 bases). CDR3 length equals 13 residues. Trimming pared 3 bases from V and 4 bases from J, leaving 7 bases between. Germline CDR1 reads MGHRA; CDR2 reads YSYEKL. The CDR3 DNA sequence: TGCGCCAGCAGCCATGACAGAAATCAGCCCCAGCATTTT. Residues: CASSHDRNQPQHF.

The J gene is TRBJ1-5, the V gene TRBV3-1 (or the pseudogene TRBV3-2); D is unresolved. V lost 1 base, J lost 2 bases, and 9 bases lay in between. The CDR3 length is 15 residues. The germline V gene has CDR1 LGHDT and CDR2 YNNKEL (reference sequence). CDR3 nucleotide sequence: TGTGCCAGCAGCCAAGTGTATCGGGGCAATCAGCCCCAGCATTTT. Protein: CASSQVYRGNQPQHF.

The chain uses TRBV11-2 and TRBJ2-2; the match to TRBD1 covers 8 bases. CDR1 and CDR2 from the germline V gene are SGHAT and FQNNGV. V gave up 5 bases and J gave up 7 bases; unmatched junction bases: 9. This CDR3 is 15 amino acids long. The CDR3 reads CASSPLDRALGELFF. In DNA, the CDR3 is TGTGCCAGCAGCCCGTTGGACAGGGCCCTCGGGGAGCTGTTTTTT.

The V gene is TRBV5-5, the J gene TRBJ1-3, with 7 bases aligning to TRBD1. This CDR3 is built from 16 residues. With V trimmed by 1 base and J by 0 bases, 4 bases remained unmatched. Germline CDR1 is SGHKS and CDR2 is YYEKEE (reference sequence). The CDR3 region is CASSLLQGGSGNTIYF. CDR3 DNA: TGTGCCAGCAGCTTGCTGCAGGGGGGCTCTGGAAACACCATATATTTT.

The chain couples TRBV9 to TRBJ1-1, with no clear D. The length of the CDR3 is 12 residues. CDR1 and CDR2 from the germline V gene are SGDLS and YYNGEE. V was clipped by 4 bases and J by 4 bases, with 8 bases between them. CDR3 in amino acids: CASSTISTEAFF. DNA for the CDR3: TGTGCCAGCAGCACCATAAGCACTGAAGCTTTCTTT.

The chain employs TRBV7-3 and TRBJ2-3; D possibly matches TRBD1 or TRBD2 (5 bases each). Germline values: CDR1 SGHTA, CDR2 FQGTGA. The CDR3 spans 15 residues. V lost 1 base and J lost 1, with 9 bases in between. DNA for the CDR3: TGTGCCAGCAGCTTAATGGGGGACGGCACAGATACGCAGTATTTT. It encodes CASSLMGDGTDTQYF.

This clone came up once. The chain uses TRBV15 and TRBJ1-2, with D possibly matching TRBD1 (5 bases). CDR1 and CDR2 (germline): LNHNV, YYDKDF (reference sequence). The V end was cut by 5 bases, the J end by 8 bases, with 24 bases between. This CDR3 is 16 amino acids long. CDR3 sequence reads: CATSSRRGLAEEGYTF. As DNA, the CDR3 is TGTGCCACCAGCTCTCGCCGGGGCTTGGCCGAGGAGGGCTACACCTTC.

The rearrangement uses TRBV11-3 and TRBJ1-1; possibly TRBD1 for D (6 bases). The CDR3 sequence is 12 residues long. Germline V CDR1 and CDR2: SGHNT, YENEEA. Trimming removed 5 bases from V and 6 bases from J, with 10 bases in between. The CDR3 sequence is CASSTHRAEAFF. Written as DNA, the CDR3 is TGTGCCAGCAGCACCCACAGGGCTGAAGCTTTCTTT.

The chain is built from TRBV5-5 and TRBJ1-3, with a tentative D call TRBD1 (5 bases). The CDR3 runs 15 residues. CDR1 and CDR2 (germline): SGHKS, YYEKEE (reference sequence). Trimming cost V 6 bases and J 4 bases, with 17 bases left between them. The CDR3 region is CASTRDSNQGNTIYF. CDR3 nucleotide sequence: TGTGCCAGCACTAGGGACTCAAACCAAGGAAACACCATATATTTT.

V is TRBV7-2 and J is TRBJ2-7, with a possible D match to TRBD2 (6 bases). The CDR3 is 14 residues long. Germline values: CDR1 SGHTA, CDR2 FQGNSA. Trimming left V 2 bases short and J 4 bases short, with 12 bases between. The CDR3: CASSLQGGTYEQYF. In DNA form, the CDR3 reads TGTGCCAGCAGCTTACAGGGAGGAACTTACGAGCAGTACTTC.

The rearrangement links TRBV6-6 to TRBJ2-5, with D perhaps matching TRBD1 (7 bases). The CDR3 is 18 amino acids. Germline assignment: CDR1 MNHNY and CDR2 SVGAGI (reference sequence). V lost 7 bases and J 2 bases, leaving 26 bases between the germline ends. Here the CDR3 reads CASNRLGDSLALQETQYF. The CDR3 coding sequence is TGTGCCAGCAATCGTTTAGGGGACAGCCTAGCGTTACAAGAGACCCAGTACTTC.